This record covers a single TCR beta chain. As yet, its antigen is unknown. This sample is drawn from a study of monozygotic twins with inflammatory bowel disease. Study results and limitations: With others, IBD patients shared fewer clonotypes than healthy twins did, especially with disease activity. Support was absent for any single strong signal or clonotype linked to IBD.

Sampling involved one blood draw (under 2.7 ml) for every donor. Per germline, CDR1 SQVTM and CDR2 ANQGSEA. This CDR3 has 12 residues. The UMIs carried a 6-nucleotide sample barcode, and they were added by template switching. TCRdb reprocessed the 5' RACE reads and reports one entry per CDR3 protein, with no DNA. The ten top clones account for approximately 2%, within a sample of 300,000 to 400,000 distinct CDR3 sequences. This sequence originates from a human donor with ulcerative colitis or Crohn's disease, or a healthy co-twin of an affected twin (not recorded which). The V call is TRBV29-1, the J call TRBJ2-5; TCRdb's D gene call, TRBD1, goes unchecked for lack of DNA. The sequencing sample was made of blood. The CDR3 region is CSVEKGTGPQYF.